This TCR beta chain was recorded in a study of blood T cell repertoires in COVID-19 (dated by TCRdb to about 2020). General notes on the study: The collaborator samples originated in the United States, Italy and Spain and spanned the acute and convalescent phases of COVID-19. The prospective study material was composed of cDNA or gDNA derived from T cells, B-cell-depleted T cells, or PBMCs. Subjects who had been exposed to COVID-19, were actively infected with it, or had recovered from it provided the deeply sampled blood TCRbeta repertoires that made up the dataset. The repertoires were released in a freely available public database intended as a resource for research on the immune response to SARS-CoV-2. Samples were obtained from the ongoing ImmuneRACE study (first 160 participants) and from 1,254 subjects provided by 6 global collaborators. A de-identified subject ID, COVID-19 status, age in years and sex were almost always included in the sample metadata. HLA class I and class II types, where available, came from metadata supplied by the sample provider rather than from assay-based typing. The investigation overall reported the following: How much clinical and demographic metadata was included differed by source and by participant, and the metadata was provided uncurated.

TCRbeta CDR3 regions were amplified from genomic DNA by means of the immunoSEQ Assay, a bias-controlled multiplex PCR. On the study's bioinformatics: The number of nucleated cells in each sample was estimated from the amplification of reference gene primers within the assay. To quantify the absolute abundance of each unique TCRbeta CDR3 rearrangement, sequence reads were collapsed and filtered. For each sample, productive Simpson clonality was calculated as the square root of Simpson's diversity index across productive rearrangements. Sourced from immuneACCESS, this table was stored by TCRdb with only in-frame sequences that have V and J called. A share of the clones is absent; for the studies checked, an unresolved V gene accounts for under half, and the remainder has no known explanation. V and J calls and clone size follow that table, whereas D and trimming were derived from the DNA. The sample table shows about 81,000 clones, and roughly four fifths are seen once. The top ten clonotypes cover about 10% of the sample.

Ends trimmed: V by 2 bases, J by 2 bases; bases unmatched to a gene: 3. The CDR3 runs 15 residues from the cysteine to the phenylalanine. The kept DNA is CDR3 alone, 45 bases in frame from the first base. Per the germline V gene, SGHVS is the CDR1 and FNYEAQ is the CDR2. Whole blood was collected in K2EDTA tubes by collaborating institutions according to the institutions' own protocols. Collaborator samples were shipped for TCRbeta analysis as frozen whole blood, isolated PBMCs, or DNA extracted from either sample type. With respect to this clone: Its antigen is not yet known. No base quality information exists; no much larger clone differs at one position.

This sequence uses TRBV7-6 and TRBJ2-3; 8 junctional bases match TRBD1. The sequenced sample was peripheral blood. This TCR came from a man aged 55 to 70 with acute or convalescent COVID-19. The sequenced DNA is TGTGCCAGCAGCTTACAGGACAGGGCCACAGATACGCAGTATTTT. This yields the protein CASSLQDRATDTQYF.